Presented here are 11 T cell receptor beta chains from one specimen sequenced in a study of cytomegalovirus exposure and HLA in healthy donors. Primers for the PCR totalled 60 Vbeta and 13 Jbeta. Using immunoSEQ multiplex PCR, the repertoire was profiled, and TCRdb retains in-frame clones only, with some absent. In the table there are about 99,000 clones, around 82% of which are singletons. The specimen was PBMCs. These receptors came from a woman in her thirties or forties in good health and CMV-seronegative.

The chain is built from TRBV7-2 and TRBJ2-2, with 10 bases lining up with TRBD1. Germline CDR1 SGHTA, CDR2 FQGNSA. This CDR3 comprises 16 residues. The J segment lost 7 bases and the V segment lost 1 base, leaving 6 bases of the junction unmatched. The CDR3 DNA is TGTGCCAGCAGCTTAGATGGGACAGGGGTAGGCGGGGAGCTGTTTTTT. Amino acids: CASSLDGTGVGGELFF.

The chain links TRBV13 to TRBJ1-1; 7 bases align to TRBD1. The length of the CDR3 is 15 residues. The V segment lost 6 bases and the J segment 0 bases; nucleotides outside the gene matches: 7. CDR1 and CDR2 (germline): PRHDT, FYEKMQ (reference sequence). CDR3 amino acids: CASRLKGAMNTEAFF. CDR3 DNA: TGTGCCAGCAGGTTAAAGGGGGCCATGAACACTGAAGCTTTCTTT.

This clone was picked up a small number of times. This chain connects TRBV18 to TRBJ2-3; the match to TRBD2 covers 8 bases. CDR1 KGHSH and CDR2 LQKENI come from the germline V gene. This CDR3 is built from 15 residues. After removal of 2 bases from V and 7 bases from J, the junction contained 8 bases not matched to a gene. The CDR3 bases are TGTGCCAGCTCACCAGAACTAGCGGTCCTGAATACGCAGTATTTT. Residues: CASSPELAVLNTQYF.

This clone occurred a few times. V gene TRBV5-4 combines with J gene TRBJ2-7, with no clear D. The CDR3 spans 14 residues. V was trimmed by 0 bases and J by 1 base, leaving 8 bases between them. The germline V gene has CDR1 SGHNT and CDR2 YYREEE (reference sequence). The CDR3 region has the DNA TGTGCCAGCAGCTTGGGCCACGGTTCCTACGAGCAGTACTTC. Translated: CASSLGHGSYEQYF.

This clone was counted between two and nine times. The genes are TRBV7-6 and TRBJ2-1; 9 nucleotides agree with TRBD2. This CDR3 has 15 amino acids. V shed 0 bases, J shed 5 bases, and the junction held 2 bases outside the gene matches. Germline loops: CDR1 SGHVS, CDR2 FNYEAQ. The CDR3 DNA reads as TGTGCCAGCAGCTTAGCGTTAGCGGGAGACAATGAGCAGTTCTTC. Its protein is CASSLALAGDNEQFF.

The CDR3 nucleotides are TGTGCCAGCAGCCTCCCCAACAGTGAGCAGTTCTTC. Translated: CASSLPNSEQFF. The chain combines TRBV9 with TRBJ2-1; no definite D call. The CDR3 has 12 amino acids. Trimming stripped 4 bases from V and 9 bases from J, with 11 bases between. Germline-derived CDR1 and CDR2 are SGDLS and YYNGEE.

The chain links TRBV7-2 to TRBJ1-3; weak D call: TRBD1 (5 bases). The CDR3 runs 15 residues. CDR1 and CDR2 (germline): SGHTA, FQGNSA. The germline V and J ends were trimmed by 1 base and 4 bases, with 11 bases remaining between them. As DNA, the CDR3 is TGTGCCAGCAGCTTAGATGCGGGGGACGGAAACACCATATATTTT. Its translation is CASSLDAGDGNTIYF.

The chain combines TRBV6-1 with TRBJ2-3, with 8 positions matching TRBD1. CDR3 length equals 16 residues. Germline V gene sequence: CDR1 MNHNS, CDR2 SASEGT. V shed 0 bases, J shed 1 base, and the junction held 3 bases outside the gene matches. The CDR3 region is CASSEAETGGTDTQYF. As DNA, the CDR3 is TGTGCCAGCAGTGAAGCCGAGACAGGGGGCACAGATACGCAGTATTTT.

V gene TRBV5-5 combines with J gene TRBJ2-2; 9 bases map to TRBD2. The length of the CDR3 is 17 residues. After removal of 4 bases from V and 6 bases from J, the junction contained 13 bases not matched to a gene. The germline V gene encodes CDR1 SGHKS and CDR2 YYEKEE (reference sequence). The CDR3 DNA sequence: TGTGCCAGCAGCCTCCCTCTAGCGGGACATAAGGCCGGGGAGCTGTTTTTT. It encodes CASSLPLAGHKAGELFF.

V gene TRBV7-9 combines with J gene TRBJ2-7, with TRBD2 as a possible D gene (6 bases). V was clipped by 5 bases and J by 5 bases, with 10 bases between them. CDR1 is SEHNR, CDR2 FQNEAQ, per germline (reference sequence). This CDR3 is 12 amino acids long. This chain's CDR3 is CASSRGIHEQYF. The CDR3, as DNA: TGTGCCAGCAGCCGCGGGATCCACGAGCAGTACTTC. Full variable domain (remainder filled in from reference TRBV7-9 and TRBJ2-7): DTGVSQNPRHKITKRGQNVTFRCDPISEHNRLYWYRQTLGQGPEFLTYFQNEAQLEKSRLLSDRFSAERPKGSFSTLEIQRTEQGDSAMYLCASSRGIHEQYFGPGTRLTVT.

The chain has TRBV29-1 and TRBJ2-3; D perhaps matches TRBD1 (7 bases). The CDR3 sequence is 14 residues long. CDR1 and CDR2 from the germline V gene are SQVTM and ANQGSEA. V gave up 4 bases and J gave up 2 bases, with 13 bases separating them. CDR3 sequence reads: CSVGRDSHTDTQYF. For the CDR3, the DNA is TGCAGCGTTGGGAGGGACAGCCACACAGATACGCAGTATTTT.